This record looks at one T cell receptor (beta chain) sequence and its context. The data originate from a study of control samples from healthy donors and cancer patients. TCRdb's copy holds only in-frame clones and misses some; the assay was immunoSEQ multiplex PCR. Its clone listing holds 150,000 to 200,000 clones. With 0 bases removed from V and 2 bases from J, the gap between germline ends came to 9 bases. Germline V CDR1 and CDR2: SGHDT, YYEEEE. The CDR3 totals 15 residues. Sequencing input: blood. This clonotype originated in a woman aged 25 to 39 in good health. J is TRBJ2-1 and V is TRBV5-6; a weak D match, TRBD1 (5 bases). In DNA form, the CDR3 reads TGTGCCAGCAGCTTGGGGCAGGACACCTACAATGAGCAGTTCTTC. This codes for CASSLGQDTYNEQFF.